These T cell receptor beta chains were read from a single sample in a study of neurological immune-mediated disorders. TCRdb processed the 5' RACE reads anew with MiXCR; each CDR3 protein has one entry. The repertoire holds some 41,000 distinct CDR3 sequences, roughly 2.5% seen once, with 9% to 15% in the top ten. The sample was PBMCs. The receptors were gathered from a man aged 25-45 years with multiple sclerosis. Each CDR3 is given with its conserved first and last residue. Each record gives: clone size, D gene, J gene, V gene, CDR3 length, CDR3 DNA, CDR3 protein. D genes are given only for firm matches. The size of a clone is reported for some rows only, either as once, few or many, or as a class for expanded clones.

>many|.|TRBJ2-3|TRBV5-1|15
TGCGCCAGCAGCTTGAACCCGGCAGTGACAGATACGCAGTATTTT
CASSLNPAVTDTQYF
>many|TRBD1|TRBJ1-6|TRBV25-1|16
TGTGCCAGCAGTGAATTGGGGACAGCCCCAAATTCACCCCTCCACTTT
CASSELGTAPNSPLHF
>many|.|TRBJ1-5|TRBV25-1|13
TGTGCCAGCAGTGAACCGGGCAATCAGCCCCAGCATTTT
CASSEPGNQPQHF
>many|.|TRBJ2-2|TRBV6-5|12
TGTGCCAGCGCCCTAGGGTCCGGGGAGCTGTTTTTT
CASALGSGELFF
>many|.|TRBJ2-1|TRBV12-3/TRBV12-4|13
TGTGCCAGCAGTCGTGCGGGGAGCAATGAGCAGTTCTTC
CASSRAGSNEQFF
>many|TRBD1|TRBJ2-1|TRBV12-3/TRBV12-4|14
TGTGCCAGCAGCAACCGGGACAGGGGGAATGAGCAGTTCTTC
CASSNRDRGNEQFF
>many|.|TRBJ2-7|TRBV27|13
TGTGCCAGCAGTTTAACCCCGGGGAAGGAGCAGTACTTC
CASSLTPGKEQYF
>many|.|TRBJ2-6|TRBV5-1|15
TGCGCCAGCAGCCTGGGTGTCTCTGGGGCCAACGTCCTGACTTTC
CASSLGVSGANVLTF
>.|TRBD1|TRBJ2-5|TRBV4-1|15
TGCGCCAGCAGCCAAGAAGGGACAGTCCAAGAGACCCAGTACTTC
CASSQEGTVQETQYF
>.|TRBD2|TRBJ2-5|TRBV12-3/TRBV12-4|13
TGTGCCAGCAGTGCGGGAGACGAAGAGACCCAGTACTTC
CASSAGDEETQYF
>few|.|TRBJ2-4|TRBV10-1|13
TGCGCCAGCAGTGAGTTAGCCAAAAACATTCAGTACTTC
CASSELAKNIQYF
>.|.|TRBJ2-2|TRBV9|15
TGTGCCAGCAGCGTAAAAACGGGTTTCGCCGGGGAGCTGTTTTTT
CASSVKTGFAGELFF
>.|TRBD2|TRBJ2-3|TRBV7-9|18
TGTGCCAGCAGCTTACCAACCCTAGCGGGGGGCCCTTCGTATACGCAGTATTTT
CASSLPTLAGGPSYTQYF
>.|.|TRBJ2-3|TRBV27|13
TGTGCCAGCAGTTCTCAGGGATTGGATACGCAGTATTTT
CASSSQGLDTQYF
>many|.|TRBJ2-2|TRBV29-1|15
TGCAGCTCAGACCTAGGTGGGGGAGTAAGCGGGGAGCTGTTTTTT
CSSDLGGGVSGELFF
>many|.|TRBJ1-5|TRBV6-2/TRBV6-3|15
TGTGCCAGCGCAAACGGCGGTTTTGGCAATCAGCCCCAGCATTTT
CASANGGFGNQPQHF
>many|.|TRBJ1-2|TRBV5-6|14
TGTGCCAGCAGCGGTGGGACCTCCTACTATGGCTACACCTTC
CASSGGTSYYGYTF
>many|TRBD2|TRBJ2-3|TRBV5-1|16
TGCGCCAGCAGCTTGCGTTCAGCGGGATCTACAGATACGCAGTATTTT
CASSLRSAGSTDTQYF
>.|TRBD1|TRBJ2-2|TRBV3-1|15
TGTGCCAGCAGCCGCGGACAGGGTGGCACCGGGGAGCTGTTTTTT
CASSRGQGGTGELFF
>many|.|TRBJ1-5|TRBV4-2|15
TGTGCCAGCAGCCAGGATTGGACATCCGATCAGCCCCAGCATTTT
CASSQDWTSDQPQHF
>many|TRBD1|TRBJ1-5|TRBV4-2|14
TGTGCCAGCAGCCAAACAGGGGGCAATCAGCCCCAGCATTTT
CASSQTGGNQPQHF
>many|.|TRBJ1-5|TRBV5-1|15
TGCGCCAGCAGCTTGGATGGGGTCTTCAATCAGCCCCAGCATTTT
CASSLDGVFNQPQHF
>many|.|TRBJ2-3|TRBV28|17
TGTGCCAGCATCCCTTGGGCCCGCGGGTCTAGCACAGATACGCAGTATTTT
CASIPWARGSSTDTQYF
>many|.|TRBJ2-7|TRBV6-2/TRBV6-3|15
TGTGCCAGCACCCCGTGGCGACCGGGGGACTACGAGCAGTACTTC
CASTPWRPGDYEQYF
>many|.|TRBJ1-5|TRBV24-1|16
TGTGCCACCAGTGATTCCGCCGGGCCGCGCCATCCGCCCCAGCATTTT
CATSDSAGPRHPPQHF
>many|TRBD1|TRBJ2-1|TRBV15|15
TGTGCCACCAGCAGAGGGGACAGGGACATCGGTGAGCAGTTCTTC
CATSRGDRDIGEQFF
>many|TRBD2|TRBJ2-3|TRBV7-8|16
TGTGCCAGCAGCACCACCGGGGGGACTAGCACAGATACGCAGTATTTT
CASSTTGGTSTDTQYF
>many|TRBD1|TRBJ1-1|TRBV3-1|15
TGTGCCAGCAGCCAAGATGGGGCAGGGGGCCGGAGGGCTTTCTTT
CASSQDGAGGRRAFF
>many|TRBD2|TRBJ2-3|TRBV7-2|17
TGTGCCAGCAGCCCGCGACTAGCGGGAGGGTCCACAGATACGCAGTATTTT
CASSPRLAGGSTDTQYF
>.|.|TRBJ2-7|TRBV28|17
TGTGCCAGCAGTTTTTTATTTCAGCCCAATCCCTCCTACGAGCAGTACTTC
CASSFLFQPNPSYEQYF
>many|TRBD1|TRBJ2-1|TRBV12-3/TRBV12-4|14
TGTGCCAGCACCGGTGGGACAGGGGTGCTTGAGCAGTTCTTC
CASTGGTGVLEQFF
>many|.|TRBJ2-4|TRBV20-1|18
TGCAGTGAAAGGGCGCGCAGAGTGAAACACTTAGCCAAAAACATTCAGTACTTC
CSERARRVKHLAKNIQYF
>many|TRBD2|TRBJ2-1|TRBV7-2|15
TGTGCCAGCAGCCAGCGGGGGGGTGACTACAATGAGCAGTTCTTC
CASSQRGGDYNEQFF
>many|.|TRBJ1-1|TRBV20-1|14
TGCAGTGCCCCCCGGTCGGGGGATGGCACTGAAGCTTTCTTT
CSAPRSGDGTEAFF
>many|.|TRBJ2-6|TRBV5-1|15
TGCGCCAGCAGCTTGGAATGGGCCGGGGCCAACGTCCTGACTTTC
CASSLEWAGANVLTF
>many|TRBD1|TRBJ1-2|TRBV20-1|17
TGCAGTGCTAGGCTTTGGGACAGGATCTTTAAGGACTATGGCTACACCTTC
CSARLWDRIFKDYGYTF
>many|.|TRBJ2-7|TRBV12-3/TRBV12-4|12
TGTGCCAGCAGCCAAAACAGGGCCGAGCAGTACTTC
CASSQNRAEQYF
>many|.|TRBJ2-1|TRBV20-1|14
TGCAGTGCTAGTCCATGGCGCTCCTACAATGAGCAGTTCTTC
CSASPWRSYNEQFF
>many|TRBD2|TRBJ2-1|TRBV9|15
TGTGCCAGCTCCCTAGCGGGGTACTCCTACAATGAGCAGTTCTTC
CASSLAGYSYNEQFF